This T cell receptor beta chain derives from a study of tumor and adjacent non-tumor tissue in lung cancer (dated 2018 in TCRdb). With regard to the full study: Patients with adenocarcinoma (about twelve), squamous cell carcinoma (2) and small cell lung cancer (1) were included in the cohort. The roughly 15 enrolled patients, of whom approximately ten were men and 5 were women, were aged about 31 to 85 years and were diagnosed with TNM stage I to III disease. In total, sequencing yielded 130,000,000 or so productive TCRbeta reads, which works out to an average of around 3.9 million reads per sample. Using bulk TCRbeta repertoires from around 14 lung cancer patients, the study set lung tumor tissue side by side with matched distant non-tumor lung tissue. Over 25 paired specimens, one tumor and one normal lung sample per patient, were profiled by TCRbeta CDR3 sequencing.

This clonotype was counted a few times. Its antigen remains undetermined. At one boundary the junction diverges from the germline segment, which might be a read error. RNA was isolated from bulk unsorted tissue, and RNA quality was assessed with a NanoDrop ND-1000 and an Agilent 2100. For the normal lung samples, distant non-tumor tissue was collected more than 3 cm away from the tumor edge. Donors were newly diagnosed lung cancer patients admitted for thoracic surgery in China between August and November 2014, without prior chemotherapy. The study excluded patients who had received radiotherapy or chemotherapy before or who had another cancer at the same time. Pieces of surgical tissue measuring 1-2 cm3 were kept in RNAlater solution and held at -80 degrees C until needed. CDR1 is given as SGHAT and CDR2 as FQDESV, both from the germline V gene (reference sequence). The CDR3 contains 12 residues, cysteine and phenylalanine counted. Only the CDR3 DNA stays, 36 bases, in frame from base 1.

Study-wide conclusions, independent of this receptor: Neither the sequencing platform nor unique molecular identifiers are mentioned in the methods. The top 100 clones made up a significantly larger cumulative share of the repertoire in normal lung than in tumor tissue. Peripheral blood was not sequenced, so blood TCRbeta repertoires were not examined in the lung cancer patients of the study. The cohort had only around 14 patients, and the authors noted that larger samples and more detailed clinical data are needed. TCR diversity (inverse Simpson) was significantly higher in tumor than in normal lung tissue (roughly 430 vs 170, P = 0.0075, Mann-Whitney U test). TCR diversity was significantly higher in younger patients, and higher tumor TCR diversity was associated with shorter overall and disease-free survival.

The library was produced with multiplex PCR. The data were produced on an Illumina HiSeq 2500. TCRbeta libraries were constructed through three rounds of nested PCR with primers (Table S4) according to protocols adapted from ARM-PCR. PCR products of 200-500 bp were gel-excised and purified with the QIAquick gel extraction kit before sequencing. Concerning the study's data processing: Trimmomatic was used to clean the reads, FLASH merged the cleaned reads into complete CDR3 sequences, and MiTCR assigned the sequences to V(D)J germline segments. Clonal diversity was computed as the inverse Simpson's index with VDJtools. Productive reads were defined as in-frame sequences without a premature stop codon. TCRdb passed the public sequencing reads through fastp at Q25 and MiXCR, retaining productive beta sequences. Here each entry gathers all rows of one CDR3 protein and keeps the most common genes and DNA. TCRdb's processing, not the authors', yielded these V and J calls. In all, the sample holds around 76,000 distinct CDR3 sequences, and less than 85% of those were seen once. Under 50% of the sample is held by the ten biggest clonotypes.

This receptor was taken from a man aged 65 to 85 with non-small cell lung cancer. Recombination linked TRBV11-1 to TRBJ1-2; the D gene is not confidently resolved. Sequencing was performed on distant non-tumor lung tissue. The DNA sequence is TGTGCCAACAGCTTATACAGATATGGTTACATCTTC. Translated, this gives CANSLYRYGYIF.